This TCR beta chain was recorded in a study of T cell repertoires in cytomegalovirus infection. The wider study: Public TCR beta signature analysis indicated the presence of both CMV infection and matching HLA type.

Study-wide points: Individuals carrying CMV plus the relevant HLA were identified by cumulative frequency of public TCR beta families.

This clonotype has at least ten counts. Its antigen remains unknown. TCRdb ran MiXCR on the reads and lists one entry per CDR3 protein. The sample consists of tens of thousands of distinct CDR3 sequences, about 29% of them appearing once. The CDR3 sequence is 14 residues long. The ends lost 5 bases at V and 4 bases at J; junction bases unmatched: 5. Germline loops: CDR1 LNHDA, CDR2 SQIVND (reference sequence). Sequenced material: CD8+ T cells from cultured PBMCs, taken from culture after CMV antigen stimulation. The TCR sequence derives from a human donor in good health (CMV status not recorded). Some clones in this sample may be carry-over from other donors' samples. The chain couples TRBV19 to TRBJ2-3; 8 bases agree with TRBD1. CDR3 coding DNA: TGTGCCAGTAGTGGAGGGACAGGTTCAGATACGCAGTATTTT. Protein product: CASSGGTGSDTQYF.